A single sample is the source of the 27 T cell receptor beta chains below, sequenced in a study of shared clonotypes between healthy human individuals. Clones were read by immunoSEQ multiplex PCR, and TCRdb kept only the in-frame ones, dropping some. The repertoire holds roughly 520,000 clones, with about 96% as singletons. Sequencing was performed on naive CD4+ T cells sorted from blood. The subset is: CD45RA+ positively selected. These receptors came from a young woman in good health.

V usage is TRBV28 and J usage is TRBJ2-5; D gene ambiguous. V lost 3 bases, J lost 5 bases, and 4 bases lay in between. This CDR3 spans 11 amino acids. CDR1 MDHEN and CDR2 SYDVKM come from the germline V gene. This CDR3 reads CASSFTETQYF. DNA of the CDR3: TGTGCCAGCAGTTTCACGGAGACCCAGTACTTC. Full variable domain (outside the CDR3, taken from reference TRBV28 and TRBJ2-5): DVKVTQSSRYLVKRTGEKVFLECVQDMDHENMFWYRQDPGLGLRLIYFSYDVKMKEKGDIPEGYSVSREKKERFSLILESASTNQTSMYLCASSFTETQYFGPGTRLLVL.

This chain links TRBV11-2 with TRBJ2-1, with D perhaps TRBD1 or TRBD2 (6 bases each). CDR3 size: 13 residues. From germline, CDR1 is SGHAT and CDR2 FQNNGV. The germline V and J ends were trimmed by 4 bases and 9 bases, with 13 bases remaining between them. CDR3 region: CASSSRQEGEQFF. CDR3 bases: TGTGCCAGCAGCTCCCGACAGGAGGGTGAGCAGTTCTTC.

The V call is TRBV28, the J call TRBJ2-7; 10 bases are a match to TRBD2. Looked up from germline, CDR1 is MDHEN and CDR2 is SYDVKM. The CDR3 has 16 residues. J was trimmed by 4 bases and V by 2 bases; bases with no gene match: 8. The DNA for the CDR3 is TGTGCCAGCAGTTTAGTCAGCGGGAGGGCCTGGTACGAGCAGTACTTC. Protein sequence: CASSLVSGRAWYEQYF. Full variable domain (missing parts from reference TRBV28 and TRBJ2-7): DVKVTQSSRYLVKRTGEKVFLECVQDMDHENMFWYRQDPGLGLRLIYFSYDVKMKEKGDIPEGYSVSREKKERFSLILESASTNQTSMYLCASSLVSGRAWYEQYFGPGTRLTVT.

The J gene is TRBJ2-3, the V gene TRBV28; TRBD2 might be the D (7 bases). Germline V gene lookup returns CDR1 MDHEN and CDR2 SYDVKM. This CDR3 comprises 16 residues. The germline V and J ends were trimmed by 1 base and 4 bases, with 15 bases remaining between them. DNA for the CDR3: TGTGCCAGCAGTTTATACCGAGGGGGGGTGGCAGATACGCAGTATTTT. It specifies CASSLYRGGVADTQYF.

The J gene is TRBJ2-5, the V gene TRBV2; 8 nucleotides agree with TRBD2. This CDR3 has 14 residues. V lost 4 bases, J lost 3 bases, and 4 bases stayed unmatched. The germline CDR1 and CDR2 sequences are SNHLY and FYNNEI. The CDR3 sequence: CASSVPGLEETQYF. CDR3 sequence (DNA): TGTGCCAGCAGTGTACCGGGACTAGAAGAGACCCAGTACTTC.

V is TRBV28 and J is TRBJ1-2, with D maybe TRBD1 (5 bases). This CDR3 region has 14 residues. The germline gives CDR1 MDHEN, CDR2 SYDVKM. Trimming took off 7 bases at V and 7 bases at J, with 19 bases between the two ends. The CDR3, as DNA: TGTGCCAGCAACCCCTCGCGGCAGGGAAGTGGCTACACCTTC. Its translation is CASNPSRQGSGYTF.

The chain employs TRBV4-1 and TRBJ1-5, with no clear D. The CDR3 consists of 15 residues. CDR1 and CDR2 from the germline V gene are MGHRA and YSYEKL. The V end lost 1 base, the J end lost 3 bases, and 10 bases lay between the germline ends. The CDR3, as DNA: TGCGCCAGCAGCCAAGTCGTGGGGAACAATCAGCCCCAGCATTTT. This sequence encodes CASSQVVGNNQPQHF.

This chain uses TRBV5-1 with TRBJ1-5, with 9 bases fitting TRBD1. Germline CDR1 is SGHRS and CDR2 is YFSETQ. Trimming took 4 bases from V and 3 from J; bases not matched to a gene: 8. This CDR3 region has 16 residues. CDR3 nucleotides: TGCGCCAGCAGCGCGGGACAGGGCGATTTCAATCAGCCCCAGCATTTT. This gives the protein CASSAGQGDFNQPQHF.

The V call is TRBV28, the J call TRBJ1-5; D is perhaps TRBD1 (5 bases). Trimming shortened V by 7 bases and J by 6 bases, and 13 bases separated the two germline ends. The CDR3 is 13 amino acids. CDR1 and CDR2 (germline): MDHEN, SYDVKM. CDR3 sequence reads: CASTWGEVQPQHF. CDR3 bases: TGTGCCAGCACGTGGGGCGAGGTTCAGCCCCAGCATTTT.

This chain uses TRBV15 with TRBJ1-4; no definite D call. CDR1 is LNHNV, CDR2 YYDKDF, per germline (reference sequence). The CDR3 extends over 13 amino acids. V was cut by 0 bases and J by 8 bases, with 7 bases left in between. CDR3 in DNA: TGTGCCACCAGCAGAGATTTGGGGGAAAAACTGTTTTTT. Its translation is CATSRDLGEKLFF.

V and J are TRBV10-1 and TRBJ2-7, with TRBD1 matching over 10 bases. Germline values: CDR1 WNHNN, CDR2 SYGVQD (reference sequence). The CDR3 runs to 13 residues. J lost 3 bases, V lost 8 bases, and 4 bases had no gene match. The CDR3 DNA follows: TGCGCCAGCGGGGACAGGGGCCACTACGAGCAGTACTTC. Translation: CASGDRGHYEQYF.

The chain carries TRBV28 and TRBJ1-1; D perhaps matches TRBD1 (5 bases). Germline V gene lookup returns CDR1 MDHEN and CDR2 SYDVKM. The CDR3 is 14 residues long. Trimming took 6 bases from V and 3 from J, leaving 14 bases between them. Here the CDR3 reads CASRINIGDTEAFF. The CDR3 bases are TGTGCCAGCAGAATTAATATAGGGGACACTGAAGCTTTCTTT.

The count of this clone is one. The J gene is TRBJ1-4, the V gene TRBV4-1, with D hard to call. Germline V CDR1 and CDR2: MGHRA, YSYEKL. The CDR3 is 15 amino acids. Trimming cost V 2 bases and J 3 bases, with 10 bases left between them. The CDR3 loop reads CASSQPTVANEKLFF. The DNA of the CDR3 is TGCGCCAGCAGCCAACCTACAGTCGCTAATGAAAAACTGTTTTTT.

The genes are TRBV2 and TRBJ1-3; 10 nucleotides agree with TRBD1. Germline trimming cut 9 bases from V and 3 bases from J; bases unmatched to any gene: 11. This CDR3 is built from 16 residues. From germline, CDR1 is SNHLY and CDR2 FYNNEI. CDR3 amino acids: CASHGGTGVRGNTIYF. CDR3 nucleotides: TGTGCCAGTCACGGGGGGACAGGGGTTCGTGGAAACACCATATATTTT.

J is TRBJ1-1 and V is TRBV19; a weak D match, TRBD1 (5 bases). V shed 1 base and J shed 0 bases, with 9 bases lying between them. The CDR3 covers 15 residues. Germline CDR1 and CDR2: LNHDA and SQIVND (reference sequence). The CDR3 protein is CASSIGGRLNTEAFF. The CDR3 DNA is TGTGCCAGTAGTATAGGGGGCAGGCTGAACACTGAAGCTTTCTTT.

J is TRBJ2-7 and V is TRBV2; possibly TRBD1 for D (5 bases). The CDR3 length is 16 residues. Germline lookup yields CDR1 SNHLY and CDR2 FYNNEI. V was cut by 1 base and J by 5 bases, with 18 bases left in between. As DNA, the CDR3 is TGTGCCAGCAGTGAAGAAAGGGGCCTCCTCACCGACGAGCAGTACTTC. This codes for CASSEERGLLTDEQYF.

The gene calls are TRBV5-1 and TRBJ2-3; D call uncertain. V lost 0 bases and J lost 0, with 8 bases in between. Per germline, CDR1 SGHRS and CDR2 YFSETQ. The CDR3 has 15 amino acids. The CDR3 loop reads CASSLVGYSTDTQYF. CDR3 coding DNA: TGCGCCAGCAGCTTGGTCGGGTATAGCACAGATACGCAGTATTTT. Using reference TRBV5-1 and TRBJ2-3 for the parts outside the CDR3, the full variable domain is KAGVTQTPRYLIKTRGQQVTLSCSPISGHRSVSWYQQTPGQGLQFLFEYFSETQRNKGNFPGRFSGRQFSNSRSEMNVSTLELGDSALYLCASSLVGYSTDTQYFGPGTRLTVL.

The chain combines TRBV7-8 with TRBJ1-1, with D uncertain. With 2 bases removed from V and 1 base from J, the gap between germline ends came to 11 bases. Germline loops: CDR1 SGHVS, CDR2 FQNEAQ. This CDR3 comprises 15 residues. The CDR3 region has the DNA TGTGCCAGCAGCTTATATGGCAGAAGGAACACTGAAGCTTTCTTT. Its protein is CASSLYGRRNTEAFF.

V usage is TRBV6-5 and J usage is TRBJ2-1, with a tentative D call TRBD2 (6 bases). V shed 5 bases and J shed 7 bases, with 15 bases lying between them. CDR3 size: 14 residues. Germline lookup yields CDR1 MNHEY and CDR2 SVGAGI. The CDR3 coding sequence is TGTGCCAGCAGTGCCCCTGGAGGGCCGAATGAGCAGTTCTTC. It encodes CASSAPGGPNEQFF.

This clone came up a few times. The chain combines TRBV19 with TRBJ1-5, with D maybe TRBD1 (5 bases). Germline CDR1 reads LNHDA; CDR2 reads SQIVND (reference sequence). The CDR3 contains 11 residues. V shed 4 bases and J shed 15 bases, with 13 bases lying between them. CDR3 amino acids: CASSSRVYRHF. The CDR3 nucleotides read TGTGCCAGTAGTAGCAGGGTATACCGGCATTTT.

The chain couples TRBV5-1 to TRBJ2-7; D remains unclear. V shed 3 bases and J shed 9 bases, with 19 bases lying between them. This CDR3 comprises 14 residues. Germline V CDR1 and CDR2: SGHRS, YFSETQ. CDR3 region: CASSSAREAGGQYF. The CDR3, as DNA: TGCGCCAGCAGCTCCGCCCGAGAGGCCGGCGGGCAGTACTTC.

This chain connects TRBV6-5 to TRBJ2-3; 8 bases align to TRBD2. Germline V CDR1 and CDR2: MNHEY, SVGAGI. This CDR3 has 16 amino acids. The V segment lost 2 bases and the J segment 0 bases; nucleotides outside the gene matches: 4. This chain's CDR3 is CASSYALAESTDTQYF. The CDR3 DNA is TGTGCCAGCAGTTACGCACTAGCGGAAAGCACAGATACGCAGTATTTT.

This clone was found once. The J gene is TRBJ2-3, the V gene TRBV19; D gene unclear. The V gene's germline CDR1 is LNHDA and CDR2 SQIVND (reference sequence). Trimming left V 4 bases short and J 5 bases short, with 4 bases between. The CDR3 length is 11 residues. The CDR3 here is CASSRGDTQYF. DNA of the CDR3: TGTGCCAGTAGTAGGGGAGATACGCAGTATTTT. Together with reference TRBV19 and TRBJ2-3, the CDR3 gives the full variable domain: DGGITQSPKYLFRKEGQNVTLSCEQNLNHDAMYWYRQDPGQGLRLIYYSQIVNDFQKGDIAEGYSVSREKKESFPLTVTSAQKNPTAFYLCASSRGDTQYFGPGTRLTVL.

Regarding this clone: One end of the junction does not line up with germline, which may come from a read error. The chain uses TRBV20-1 and TRBJ1-2; D is uncertain. The germline V gene encodes CDR1 DFQATT and CDR2 SNEGSKA (reference sequence). The CDR3 runs to 11 residues. CDR3 bases: TGCAGCGCTACGACTGACTATGGCTACACCTTC. The encoded protein is CSATTDYGYTF.

The chain uses TRBV11-2 and TRBJ1-3; D call uncertain. Per germline, CDR1 SGHAT and CDR2 FQNNGV. Trimming removed 5 bases at V and 0 bases at J, with 17 bases between. This CDR3 is 17 amino acids long. The CDR3 DNA reads TGTGCCAGCAGCCTCAACCCCCTTTTCAGCTCTGGAAACACCATATATTTT. It yields the protein CASSLNPLFSSGNTIYF.

The chain combines TRBV19 with TRBJ2-7, with 7 bases that match TRBD2. The CDR3 loop spans 16 amino acids. Germline lookup yields CDR1 LNHDA and CDR2 SQIVND (reference sequence). The J segment lost 2 bases and the V segment lost 3 bases, leaving 10 bases of the junction unmatched. CDR3 sequence: CASSMAGVLRPYEQYF. In DNA form, the CDR3 reads TGTGCCAGTAGTATGGCGGGAGTCCTCCGCCCCTACGAGCAGTACTTC.

The chain combines TRBV28 with TRBJ2-2; tentatively, D is TRBD1 (5 bases). Germline lookup yields CDR1 MDHEN and CDR2 SYDVKM. The CDR3 contains 15 residues. V shed 3 bases and J shed 4 bases, with 12 bases lying between them. Written as DNA, the CDR3 is TGTGCCAGCAGTTTCTCCCCCGACAGCACCGGGGAGCTGTTTTTT. This codes for CASSFSPDSTGELFF.